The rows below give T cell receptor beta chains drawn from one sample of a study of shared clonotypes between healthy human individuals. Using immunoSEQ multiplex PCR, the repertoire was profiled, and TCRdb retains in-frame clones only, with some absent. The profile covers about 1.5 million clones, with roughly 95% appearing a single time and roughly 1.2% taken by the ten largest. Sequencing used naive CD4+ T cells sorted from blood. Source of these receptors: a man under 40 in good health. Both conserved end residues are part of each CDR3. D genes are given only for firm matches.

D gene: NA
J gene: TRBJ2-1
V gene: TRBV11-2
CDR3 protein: CASSPGAVTSTDEQFF
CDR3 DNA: TGTGCCAGCAGCCCGGGGGCGGTAACCTCAACCGATGAGCAGTTCTTC

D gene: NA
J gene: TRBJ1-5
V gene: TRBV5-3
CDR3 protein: CASSLDSSQPQHF
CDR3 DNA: TGTGCCAGCAGCTTGGACTCTTCGCAGCCCCAGCATTTT

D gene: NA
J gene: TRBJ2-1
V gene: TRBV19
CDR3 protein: CASSQEPRPYNEQFF
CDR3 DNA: TGTGCCAGTAGTCAAGAGCCCCGGCCCTACAATGAGCAGTTCTTC

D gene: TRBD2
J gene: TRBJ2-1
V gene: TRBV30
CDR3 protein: CAWSVRTSGSHEQFF
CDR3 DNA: TGTGCCTGGAGTGTGCGGACTAGCGGGTCTCATGAGCAGTTCTTC

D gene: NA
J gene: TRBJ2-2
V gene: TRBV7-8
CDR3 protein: CASSLGRTGGELFF
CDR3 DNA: TGTGCCAGCAGCTTAGGGAGGACGGGCGGGGAGCTGTTTTTT

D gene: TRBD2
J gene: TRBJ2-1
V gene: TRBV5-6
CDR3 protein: CASSLASGGVGGEQFF
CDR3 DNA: TGTGCCAGCAGCTTGGCTAGCGGGGGCGTTGGGGGTGAGCAGTTCTTC

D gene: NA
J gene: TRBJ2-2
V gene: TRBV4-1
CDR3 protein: CASSQSGQGGTGELFF
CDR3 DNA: TGCGCCAGCAGCCAATCCGGCCAGGGGGGCACCGGGGAGCTGTTTTTT

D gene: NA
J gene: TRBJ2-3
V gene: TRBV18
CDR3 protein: CASHGRAQTDTQYF
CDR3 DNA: TGTGCCAGCCACGGACGGGCCCAAACAGATACGCAGTATTTT

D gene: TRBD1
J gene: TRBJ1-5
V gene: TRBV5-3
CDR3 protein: CARSADRGQGQPQHF
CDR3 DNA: TGTGCCAGAAGCGCAGACAGGGGGCAGGGTCAGCCCCAGCATTTT

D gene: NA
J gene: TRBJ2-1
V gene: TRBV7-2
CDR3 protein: CASSLLKYNEQFF
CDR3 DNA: TGTGCCAGCAGCTTACTCAAATACAATGAGCAGTTCTTC

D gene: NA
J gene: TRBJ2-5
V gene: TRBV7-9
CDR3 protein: CASSRRVQETQYF
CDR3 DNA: TGTGCCAGCAGCCGTAGAGTTCAAGAGACCCAGTACTTC

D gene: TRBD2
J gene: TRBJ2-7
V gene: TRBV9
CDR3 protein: CASSPSGRPWEQYF
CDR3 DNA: TGTGCCAGCAGTCCAAGCGGGAGGCCTTGGGAGCAGTACTTC

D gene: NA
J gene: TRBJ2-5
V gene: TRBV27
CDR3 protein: CASSLFHSGPGHVKTQYF
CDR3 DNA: TGTGCCAGCAGTTTATTTCACAGCGGCCCGGGCCATGTAAAGACCCAGTACTTC

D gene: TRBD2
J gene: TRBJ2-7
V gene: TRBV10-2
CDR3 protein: CASKSSGTYEQYF
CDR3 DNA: TGCGCCAGCAAATCTAGCGGGACCTACGAGCAGTACTTC

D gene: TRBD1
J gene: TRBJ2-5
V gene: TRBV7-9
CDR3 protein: CASSRGQGARETQYF
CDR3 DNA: TGTGCCAGCAGCCGTGGACAGGGGGCTCGTGAGACCCAGTACTTC